This TCR beta chain was retrieved from a study of blood T cells in healthy people across ages. It was with a sample-barcoded 5' primer and a J-beta primer mix that a second PCR of roughly 7 to 12 cycles was run. TCRdb re-called the 5' RACE reads with MiXCR, one entry per CDR3 protein. The table includes approximately 800,000 distinct CDR3 sequences, 58% detected once. The study drew donors from healthy Caucasian individuals in Russia aged 6 to 90. Researchers collected about 9.1 milliliters of peripheral blood from every single donor. This CDR3 spans 16 amino acids. V was clipped by 4 bases and J by 8 bases; unmatched bases: 16. Germline V gene data show CDR1 as PRHDT and CDR2 as FYEKMQ (reference sequence).

Sequencing was performed on blood. This clonotype was sampled from a man aged 25 to 40 in good health. This chain links TRBV13 with TRBJ1-2; 7 bases are shared with TRBD1. The CDR3 bases are TGTGCCAGCAGCTCTGCCAAGAGACAGGGTCTCGAGGGCTACACCTTC. Its protein product is CASSSAKRQGLEGYTF. The whole variable domain, filled in from reference TRBV13 and TRBJ1-2, reads AAGVIQSPRHLIKEKRETATLKCYPIPRHDTVYWYQQGPGQDPQFLISFYEKMQSDKGSIPDRFSAQQFSDYHSELNMSSLELGDSALYFCASSSAKRQGLEGYTFGSGTRLTVV.